This T cell receptor beta chain was found in a study of identical twins. Study-level results: Among out-of-frame alpha sequences shared by twins, low generation probability occurred in excess.

The germline V gene has CDR1 MNHEY and CDR2 SMNVEV (reference sequence). The CDR3 length is 14 residues. V dropped 5 bases and J dropped 7; count of bases not matched to a gene: 5. cDNA carried unique molecular identifiers, and a universal primer site was added by template switching. TCRdb fed the 5' RACE reads into MiXCR, producing one record per CDR3 protein. The sample has 690,000 or so distinct CDR3 sequences, 8.6% seen once. Concerning this clonotype itself: Its antigen is as yet unknown. A much bigger clone sits one base away, suggesting this may be a read error.

This sample was also put to use in a study of yellow fever vaccine responses in identical twins.

J is TRBJ2-1 and V is TRBV27; 10 bases are shared with TRBD2. Sequences were obtained from PBMCs. The TCR sequence derives from a young woman in good health. CDR3 sequence (DNA): TGTGCCAGCAGTCTAGCGGGAGATGGTAATGAGCAGTTCTTC. As protein: CASSLAGDGNEQFF.